The present TCR beta chain was sequenced within a study of blood T cell repertoires in COVID-19. Study as a whole: Samples came from the United States, Italy and Spain, spanning acute and convalescent COVID-19. Nucleic acid was either cDNA or gDNA, and it came from T cells, B-cell-depleted T cells, or PBMCs.

Study processing details: Nucleated cell counts were estimated from reference gene primer amplification. Libraries were prepared by immunoSEQ multiplex PCR; TCRdb keeps only in-frame clonotypes and omits some of them. V and J calls and clone size come straight from that table; D and trimming were deduced from the DNA. The sample has approximately 12,000 clones; 73% are singletons. The V and J ends lost 2 bases and 4 bases respectively, with 4 bases between them. The CDR3 extends over 12 amino acids. The germline V gene has CDR1 SGHRS and CDR2 YFSETQ. The clonotype originates from a human donor in a cohort sampled during active COVID-19. The material sequenced was peripheral blood. This rearrangement joins TRBV5-1 to TRBJ2-1; D gene uncertain. This chain's CDR3 is CASSLLYNEQFF. The CDR3 region has the DNA TGCGCCAGCAGCTTACTATACAATGAGCAGTTCTTC.